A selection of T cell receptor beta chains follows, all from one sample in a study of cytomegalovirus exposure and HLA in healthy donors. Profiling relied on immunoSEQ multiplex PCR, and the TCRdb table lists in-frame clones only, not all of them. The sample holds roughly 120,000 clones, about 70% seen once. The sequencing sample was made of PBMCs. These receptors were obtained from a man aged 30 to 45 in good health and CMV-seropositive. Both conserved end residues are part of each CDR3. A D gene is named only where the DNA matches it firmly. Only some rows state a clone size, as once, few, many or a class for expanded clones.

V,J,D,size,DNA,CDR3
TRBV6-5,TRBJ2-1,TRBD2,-,TGTGCCAGCAGTTACTCGGTGCTAGCGGGGGACAATGAGCAGTTCTTC,CASSYSVLAGDNEQFF
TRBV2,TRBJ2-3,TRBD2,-,TGTGCCAGCAGTAGGACTAGCGGGAGCCCAGATACGCAGTATTTT,CASSRTSGSPDTQYF
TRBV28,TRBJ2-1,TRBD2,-,TGTGCCAGCAACCGGGACTACCGCTCCTACAATGAGCAGTTCTTC,CASNRDYRSYNEQFF
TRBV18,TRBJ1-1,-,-,TGTGCCAGCTCGAGAACAGTGAACACTGAAGCTTTCTTT,CASSRTVNTEAFF
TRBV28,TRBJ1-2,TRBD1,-,TGTGCCAGCAGGCGACAGGGCCAGTATGGCTACACCTTC,CASRRQGQYGYTF
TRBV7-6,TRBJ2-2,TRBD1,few,TGTGCCAGCAGCTCAGGGGGAGCCTCAACGCCCGGGGAGCTGTTTTTT,CASSSGGASTPGELFF
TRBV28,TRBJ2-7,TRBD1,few,TGTGCCAGCAGTTCCCGGGACAGGGCCTACGAGCAGTACTTC,CASSSRDRAYEQYF
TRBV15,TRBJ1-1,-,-,TGTGCCACCAGCAGAGATGGACAAGGAAACACTGAAGCTTTCTTT,CATSRDGQGNTEAFF
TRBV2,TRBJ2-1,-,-,TGTGCCAGCATGTACGGAGTGTCCGAGCAGTTCTTC,CASMYGVSEQFF
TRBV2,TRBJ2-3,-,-,TGTGCCAGCAACACGGAGGGACTTAGCGCGGATACGCAGTATTTT,CASNTEGLSADTQYF
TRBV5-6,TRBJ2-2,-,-,TGTGCCAGCATCGCAGGGACGAACACCGGGGAGCTGTTTTTT,CASIAGTNTGELFF
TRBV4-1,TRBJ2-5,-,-,TGCGCCAGCAGCCAAGATCCGTGGGGAGCCCTATCGACCCAGTACTTC,CASSQDPWGALSTQYF
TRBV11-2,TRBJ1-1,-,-,TGTGCCAGCAGCTTAGAGAGACACTCCACTGAAGCTTTCTTT,CASSLERHSTEAFF
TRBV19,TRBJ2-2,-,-,TGTGCCAGTAGTATGGGGCAGAACACCGGGGAGCTGTTTTTT,CASSMGQNTGELFF
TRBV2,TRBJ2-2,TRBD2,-,TGTGCCAGCAGTGAAGGTGGGGGGGGTATCGGGGAGCTGTTTTTT,CASSEGGGGIGELFF
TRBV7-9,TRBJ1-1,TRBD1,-,TGTGCCAGCAGACCCGGACAGGGCAACATGAACACTGAAGCTTTCTTT,CASRPGQGNMNTEAFF
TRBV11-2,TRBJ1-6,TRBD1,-,TGTGCCAGCAGTTGGGACAGGGAAAGCTCCTATAATTCACCCCTCCACTTT,CASSWDRESSYNSPLHF
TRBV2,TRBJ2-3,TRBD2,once,TGTGCCAGCCTCCCTAGCGGGGGGTCCACAGATACGCAGTATTTT,CASLPSGGSTDTQYF
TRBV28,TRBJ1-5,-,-,TGTGCCAGCAGTTTAGTCGACAAGGCCCAGCATTTT,CASSLVDKAQHF
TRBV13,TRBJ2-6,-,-,TGTGCCAGCAGTTACTCTGGGGCCAACGCCCTGACTTTC,CASSYSGANALTF
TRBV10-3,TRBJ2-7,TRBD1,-,TGTGCCATCAGCCCAAGGGACAGGGGGGCCTCCTACGAGCAGTACTTC,CAISPRDRGASYEQYF
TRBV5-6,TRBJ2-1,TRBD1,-,TGTGCCAGCAGCCTGACAGGGGGGGAATACAATGAGCAGCTCTTC,CASSLTGGEYNEQLF
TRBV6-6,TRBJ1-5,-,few,TGTGCCAGCAGTTCCCCGAATCAGCCCCAGCATTTT,CASSSPNQPQHF
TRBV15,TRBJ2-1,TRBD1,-,TGTGCCACCAGCAGACCGACAGGGGTTTCCTATGAGCAGTTCTTC,CATSRPTGVSYEQFF
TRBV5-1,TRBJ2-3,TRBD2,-,TGCGCCAGCAGCCCCATTCCTAGCGGCCGGGATACGCAGTATTTT,CASSPIPSGRDTQYF
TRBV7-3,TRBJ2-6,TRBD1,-,TGTGCCAGCAGCTTAAATGGGCGCAGGGGGCCCTCTGGGGCCAACGTCCTGACTTTC,CASSLNGRRGPSGANVLTF
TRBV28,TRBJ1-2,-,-,TGTGCCAGTAGTTATAGGAGCGGGGGCTATGGCTACACCTTC,CASSYRSGGYGYTF
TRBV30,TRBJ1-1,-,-,TGTGCCTGGAGCTGGGCGACGCAGGGCACTGAAGCTTTCTTT,CAWSWATQGTEAFF
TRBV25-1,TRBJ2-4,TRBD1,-,TGTGCCAGCAGTGAGGGACAGGGGGCTAAAAACATTCAGTACTTC,CASSEGQGAKNIQYF
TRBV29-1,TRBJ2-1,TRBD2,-,TGCAGCGTCGTGGGACTAGCGGGAGAACAATACAATGAGCAGTTCTTC,CSVVGLAGEQYNEQFF
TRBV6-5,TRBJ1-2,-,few,TGTGCCAGCACCCAGGGTGACTATGGCTACACCTTC,CASTQGDYGYTF
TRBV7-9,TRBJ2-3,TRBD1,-,TGTGCCAGCAGCTTACGGGGACAGGGCACAGATACGCAGTATTTT,CASSLRGQGTDTQYF
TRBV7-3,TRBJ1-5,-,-,TGTGCCAGCAGCTTAACCCCGGCGGATCTCCCTCAGCCCCAGCATTTT,CASSLTPADLPQPQHF
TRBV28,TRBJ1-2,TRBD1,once,TGTGCCAGCAGTCCGACAGGGGGCAACTATGGCTACACCTTC,CASSPTGGNYGYTF
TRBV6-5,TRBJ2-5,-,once,TGTGCCAGCAGTCCCACAGGGGGGGGGAGCACCCAGTACTTC,CASSPTGGGSTQYF
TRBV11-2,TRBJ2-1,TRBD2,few,TGTGCCAGCAGCTGGGCAGTAGCGGGAATTGACAATGAGCAGTTCTTC,CASSWAVAGIDNEQFF
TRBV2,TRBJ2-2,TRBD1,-,TGTGCCAGCAGCAAGACAGGGGGGTGGGACGGGGAGCTGTTTTTT,CASSKTGGWDGELFF
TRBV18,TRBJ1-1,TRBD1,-,TGTGCCAGCTCACGGTATCAGGGGGCCCTCGAGGGAATGAACACTGAAGCTTTCTTT,CASSRYQGALEGMNTEAFF
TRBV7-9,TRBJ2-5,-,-,TGTGCCAGCAGCTTAGCCCCTGGACTGTCCCAAGAGACCCAGTACTTC,CASSLAPGLSQETQYF
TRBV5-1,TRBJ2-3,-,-,TGCGCCAGCAGCTTAGGGGGGGGTGTAGGCACAGATACGCAGTATTTT,CASSLGGGVGTDTQYF